This entry features one T cell receptor beta chain sequence. Its antigen is not yet known. Per-base quality was not reported, and no clone a single base away is much larger than it. The collaborating institutions used their own protocols to collect whole blood in K2EDTA tubes. For TCRbeta analysis, collaborators shipped samples in one of three forms: frozen whole blood, isolated PBMCs, or DNA extracted from either of those sample types. TCRbeta CDR3 regions were amplified from genomic DNA by means of the immunoSEQ Assay, a bias-controlled multiplex PCR. Processing in the source paper ran as follows. Within the assay, amplification of reference gene primers was used to estimate how many nucleated cells each sample contained. Sequence reads were collapsed and filtered to measure the absolute abundance of every unique TCRbeta CDR3 rearrangement. For each sample, productive Simpson clonality was calculated by taking the square root of Simpson's diversity index across productive rearrangements. Entries here come from immuneACCESS through TCRdb and include only in-frame sequences with V and J called. Some clones fail to appear in such tables; in the studies checked, an unresolved V gene covers under half of the shortfall, and the cause of the remainder is unknown. For V, J and clone size, that table is used; D and trimming come from the DNA. Across this sample there are 130,000 to 150,000 clones, with 80% to 90% seen only once. The ten largest clones capture just over 3% of the sample.

CDR3 length: 13 amino acids, cysteine to phenylalanine. The sequence is cut down to CDR3 DNA, 39 bases in frame from base 1. Deletion took 5 bases off V and 12 bases off J, with a span of 20 bases between the germline ends. The sample belongs to a study of blood T cell repertoires in COVID-19 (dated by TCRdb to 2020 to 2021). Study-wide context: The collaborator samples originated in the United States, Italy and Spain and spanned the acute and convalescent phases of COVID-19. The prospective study material was composed of cDNA or gDNA derived from T cells, B-cell-depleted T cells, or PBMCs. Deeply sampled blood TCRbeta repertoires from subjects exposed to, actively infected with, or recovered from COVID-19 were included in the dataset. The repertoires were released in a freely available public database intended as a resource for research on the immune response to SARS-CoV-2. The samples were drawn from the first 160 participants of the ongoing ImmuneRACE study and from 1,254 subjects provided by 6 global collaborators. The sample metadata nearly always contained a de-identified subject ID, COVID-19 status, age in years and sex. Where available, HLA class I and class II types were obtained from metadata supplied by the sample provider rather than from assay-based typing. Here is what the overall study found, with its caveats: The amount of clinical and demographic metadata varied by source and participant and was provided uncurated.

Sequencing was performed on peripheral blood. This TCR derives from a woman aged 60-75 years with active COVID-19. The rearrangement combines TRBV12-3 or TRBV12-4 with TRBJ2-7, with TRBD2 as a weak D call on 6 bases. The CDR3 region: CASSGGGVGARYF. The nucleotides read TGTGCCAGCAGTGGCGGCGGGGTGGGCGCGAGGTACTTC.